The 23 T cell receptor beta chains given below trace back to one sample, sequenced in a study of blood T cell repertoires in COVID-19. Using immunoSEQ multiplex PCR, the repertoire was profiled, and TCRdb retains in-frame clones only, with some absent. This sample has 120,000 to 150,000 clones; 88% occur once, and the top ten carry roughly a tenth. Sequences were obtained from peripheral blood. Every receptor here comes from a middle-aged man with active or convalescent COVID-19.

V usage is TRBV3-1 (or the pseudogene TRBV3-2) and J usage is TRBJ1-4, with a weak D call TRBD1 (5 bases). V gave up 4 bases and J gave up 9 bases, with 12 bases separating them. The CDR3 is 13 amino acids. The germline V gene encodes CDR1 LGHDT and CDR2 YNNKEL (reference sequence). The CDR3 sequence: CASSRGPGQKLFF. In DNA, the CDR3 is TGTGCCAGCAGCCGGGGCCCAGGTCAAAAACTGTTTTTT.

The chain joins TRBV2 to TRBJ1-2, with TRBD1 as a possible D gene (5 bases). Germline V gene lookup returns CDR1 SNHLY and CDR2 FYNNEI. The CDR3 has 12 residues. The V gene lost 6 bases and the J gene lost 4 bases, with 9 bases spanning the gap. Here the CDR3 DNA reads TGTGCCAGCAGCGGAGGGGTCTATGGCTACACCTTC. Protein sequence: CASSGGVYGYTF.

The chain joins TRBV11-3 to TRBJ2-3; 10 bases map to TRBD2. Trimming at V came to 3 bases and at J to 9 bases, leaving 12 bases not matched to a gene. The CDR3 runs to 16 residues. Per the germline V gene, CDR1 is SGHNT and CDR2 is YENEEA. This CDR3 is CASSFRSGRQAITQYF. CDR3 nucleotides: TGTGCCAGCAGCTTCCGTAGCGGGAGGCAGGCCATAACGCAGTATTTT.

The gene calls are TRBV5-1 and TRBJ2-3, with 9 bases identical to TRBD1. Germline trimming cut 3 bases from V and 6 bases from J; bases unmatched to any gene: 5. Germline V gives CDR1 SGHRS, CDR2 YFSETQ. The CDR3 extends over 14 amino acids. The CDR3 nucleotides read TGCGCCAGCAGCTACACAGGGGGCAAGGATACGCAGTATTTT. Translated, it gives CASSYTGGKDTQYF.

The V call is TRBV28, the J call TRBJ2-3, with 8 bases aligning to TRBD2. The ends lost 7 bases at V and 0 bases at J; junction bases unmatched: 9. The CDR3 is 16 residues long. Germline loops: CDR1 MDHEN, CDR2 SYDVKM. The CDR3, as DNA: TGTGCCAGCACGTCTAGCGGGTATACTAGCACAGATACGCAGTATTTT. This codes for CASTSSGYTSTDTQYF.

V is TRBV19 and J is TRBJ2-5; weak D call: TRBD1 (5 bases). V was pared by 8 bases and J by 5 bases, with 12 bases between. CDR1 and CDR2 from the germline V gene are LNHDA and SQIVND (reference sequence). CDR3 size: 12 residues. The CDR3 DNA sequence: TGTGCCAGTGCCAGGGAAGGGGAGACCCAGTACTTC. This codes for CASAREGETQYF.

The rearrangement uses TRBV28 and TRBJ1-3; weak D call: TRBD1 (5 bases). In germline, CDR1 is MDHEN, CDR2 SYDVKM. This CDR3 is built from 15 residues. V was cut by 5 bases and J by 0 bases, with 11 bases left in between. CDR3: CASSLRQSSGNTIYF. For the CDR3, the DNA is TGTGCCAGCAGTCTTCGACAGAGCTCTGGAAACACCATATATTTT.

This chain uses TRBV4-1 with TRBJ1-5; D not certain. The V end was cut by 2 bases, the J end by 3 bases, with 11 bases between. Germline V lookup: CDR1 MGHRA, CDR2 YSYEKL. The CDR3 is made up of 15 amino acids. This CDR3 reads CASSQSQSLNQPQHF. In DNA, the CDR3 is TGCGCCAGCAGCCAATCACAGTCCCTCAATCAGCCCCAGCATTTT.

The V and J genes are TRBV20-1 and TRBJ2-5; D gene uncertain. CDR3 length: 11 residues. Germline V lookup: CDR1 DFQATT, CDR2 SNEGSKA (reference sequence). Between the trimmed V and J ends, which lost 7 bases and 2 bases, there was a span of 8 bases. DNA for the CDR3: TGCAGTGAGGAGCGACAAGAGACCCAGTACTTC. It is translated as CSEERQETQYF.

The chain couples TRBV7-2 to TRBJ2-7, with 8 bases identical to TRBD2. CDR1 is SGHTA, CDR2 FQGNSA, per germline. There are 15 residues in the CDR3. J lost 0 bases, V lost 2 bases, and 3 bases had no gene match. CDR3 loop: CASSLSLAVSYEQYF. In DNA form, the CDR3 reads TGTGCCAGCAGCTTATCACTAGCGGTCTCCTACGAGCAGTACTTC.

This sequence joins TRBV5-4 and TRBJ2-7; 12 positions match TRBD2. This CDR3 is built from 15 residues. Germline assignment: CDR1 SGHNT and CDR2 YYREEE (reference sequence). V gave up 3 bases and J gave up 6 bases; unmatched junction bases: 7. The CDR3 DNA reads TGTGCCAGCAGCTCCGGACTAGCGGGACTACGCGAGCAGTACTTC. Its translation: CASSSGLAGLREQYF.

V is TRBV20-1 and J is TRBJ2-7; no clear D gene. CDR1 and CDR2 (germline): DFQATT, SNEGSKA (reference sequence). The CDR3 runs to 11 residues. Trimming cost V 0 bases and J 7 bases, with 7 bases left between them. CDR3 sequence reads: CSARDRWEQYF. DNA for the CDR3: TGCAGTGCTAGAGATCGGTGGGAGCAGTACTTC.

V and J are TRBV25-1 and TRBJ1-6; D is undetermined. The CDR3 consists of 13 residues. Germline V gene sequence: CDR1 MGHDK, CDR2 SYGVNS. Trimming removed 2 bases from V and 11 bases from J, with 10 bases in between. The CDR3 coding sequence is TGTGCCAGCAGTGAACTGCTCTCTACACCCCTCCACTTT. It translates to CASSELLSTPLHF.

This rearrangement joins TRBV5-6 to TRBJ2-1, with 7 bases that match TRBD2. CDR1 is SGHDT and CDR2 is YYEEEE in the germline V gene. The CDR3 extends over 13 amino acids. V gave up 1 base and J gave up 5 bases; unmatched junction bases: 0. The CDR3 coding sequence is TGTGCCAGCAGCTTGAGCGGGAACAATGAGCAGTTCTTC. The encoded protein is CASSLSGNNEQFF. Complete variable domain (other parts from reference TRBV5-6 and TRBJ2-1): DAGVTQSPTHLIKTRGQQVTLRCSPKSGHDTVSWYQQALGQGPQFIFQYYEEEERQRGNFPDRFSGHQFPNYSSELNVNALLLGDSALYLCASSLSGNNEQFFGPGTRLTVL.

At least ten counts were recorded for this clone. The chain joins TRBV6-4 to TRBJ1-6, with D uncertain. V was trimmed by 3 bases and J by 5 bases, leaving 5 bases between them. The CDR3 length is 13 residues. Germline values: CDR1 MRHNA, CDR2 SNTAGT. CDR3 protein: CASSERDNSPLHF. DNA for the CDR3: TGTGCCAGCAGTGAACGGGATAATTCACCCCTCCACTTT.

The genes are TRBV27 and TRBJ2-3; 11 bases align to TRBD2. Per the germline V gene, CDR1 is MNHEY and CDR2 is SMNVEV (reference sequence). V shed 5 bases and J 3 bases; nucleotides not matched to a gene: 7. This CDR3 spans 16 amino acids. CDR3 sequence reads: CASSPPGLAVTDTQYF. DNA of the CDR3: TGTGCCAGCAGTCCACCGGGACTAGCGGTGACAGATACGCAGTATTTT.

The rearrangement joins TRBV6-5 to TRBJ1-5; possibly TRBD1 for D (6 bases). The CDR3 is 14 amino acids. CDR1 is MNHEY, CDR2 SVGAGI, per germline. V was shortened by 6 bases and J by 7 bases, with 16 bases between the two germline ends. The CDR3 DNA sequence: TGTGCCAGCAGACTACAGGGTGGTAACCAGCCCCAGCATTTT. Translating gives CASRLQGGNQPQHF.

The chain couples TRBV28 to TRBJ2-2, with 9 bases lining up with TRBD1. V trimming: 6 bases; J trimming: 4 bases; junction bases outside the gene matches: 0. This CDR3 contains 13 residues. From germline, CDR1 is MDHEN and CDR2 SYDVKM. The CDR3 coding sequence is TGTGCCAGCAGGGGACAGGGCACCGGGGAGCTGTTTTTT. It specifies CASRGQGTGELFF.

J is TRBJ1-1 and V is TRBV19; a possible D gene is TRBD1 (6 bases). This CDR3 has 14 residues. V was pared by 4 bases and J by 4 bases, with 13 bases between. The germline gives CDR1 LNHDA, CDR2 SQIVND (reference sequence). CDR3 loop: CASSTQGPTTEAFF. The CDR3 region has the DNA TGTGCCAGTAGTACCCAGGGGCCCACCACTGAAGCTTTCTTT. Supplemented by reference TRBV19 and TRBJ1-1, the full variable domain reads DGGITQSPKYLFRKEGQNVTLSCEQNLNHDAMYWYRQDPGQGLRLIYYSQIVNDFQKGDIAEGYSVSREKKESFPLTVTSAQKNPTAFYLCASSTQGPTTEAFFGQGTRLTVV.

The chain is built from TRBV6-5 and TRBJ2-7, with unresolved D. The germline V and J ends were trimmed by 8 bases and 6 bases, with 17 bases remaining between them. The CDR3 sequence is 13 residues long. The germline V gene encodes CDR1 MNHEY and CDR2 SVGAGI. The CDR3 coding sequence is TGTGCCAGCGAACGTCGCGGTGCCCTCGAGCAGTACTTC. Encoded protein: CASERRGALEQYF.

Here the CDR3 reads CASSLITGRTANTGELFF. The CDR3 DNA reads as TGCGCCAGCAGCTTGATAACCGGGCGGACAGCGAACACCGGGGAGCTGTTTTTT. The chain uses TRBV5-1 and TRBJ2-2; D might be TRBD1 (6 bases). The CDR3 totals 18 residues. Looked up from germline, CDR1 is SGHRS and CDR2 is YFSETQ. V shed 1 base and J shed 0 bases, with 16 bases lying between them.

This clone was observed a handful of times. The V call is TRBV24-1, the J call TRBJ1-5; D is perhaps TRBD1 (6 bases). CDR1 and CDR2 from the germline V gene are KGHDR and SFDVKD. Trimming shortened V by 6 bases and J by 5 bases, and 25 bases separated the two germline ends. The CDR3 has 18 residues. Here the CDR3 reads CATSTPLGGGANYQPQHF. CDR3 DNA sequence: TGTGCCACCAGTACTCCCCTCGGGGGGGGCGCGAATTATCAGCCCCAGCATTTT.

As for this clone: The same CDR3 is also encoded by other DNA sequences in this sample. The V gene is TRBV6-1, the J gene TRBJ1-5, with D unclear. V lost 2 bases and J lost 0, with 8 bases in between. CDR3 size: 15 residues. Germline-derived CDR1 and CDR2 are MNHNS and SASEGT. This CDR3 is CASSERGDSNQPQHF. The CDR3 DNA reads TGTGCCAGCAGTGAACGCGGAGATAGCAATCAGCCCCAGCATTTT.